This T cell receptor (beta chain) was retrieved from a study of blood T cell repertoires in COVID-19. The CDR3 covers 15 residues. Germline CDR1 SSHAT, CDR2 FNYEAQ (reference sequence). A remark on this clone: The junction and the germline gene differ at one end; a read error may be behind it.

In the source study's methods: Reference gene primer amplification in the assay estimated nucleated cell counts. Here immunoSEQ multiplex PCR was the method, and the copy in TCRdb shows in-frame clones only, minus some. Clonal size and the V and J genes are those of that table, whereas D and trimming came from the DNA. The sample contains some 150,000 clones, more than 65% of which appear only once. This sequence joins TRBV7-7 and TRBJ2-3; D is perhaps TRBD1 (5 bases). This clonotype originated in a man aged 55-75 years with acute or convalescent COVID-19. The sequenced material came from peripheral blood. CDR3 residues: CASSRRQPRTDTQYF. In nucleotides, the CDR3 is TGTGCTAGCAGCCGTCGACAGCCTAGGACAGATACGCAGTATTTT.